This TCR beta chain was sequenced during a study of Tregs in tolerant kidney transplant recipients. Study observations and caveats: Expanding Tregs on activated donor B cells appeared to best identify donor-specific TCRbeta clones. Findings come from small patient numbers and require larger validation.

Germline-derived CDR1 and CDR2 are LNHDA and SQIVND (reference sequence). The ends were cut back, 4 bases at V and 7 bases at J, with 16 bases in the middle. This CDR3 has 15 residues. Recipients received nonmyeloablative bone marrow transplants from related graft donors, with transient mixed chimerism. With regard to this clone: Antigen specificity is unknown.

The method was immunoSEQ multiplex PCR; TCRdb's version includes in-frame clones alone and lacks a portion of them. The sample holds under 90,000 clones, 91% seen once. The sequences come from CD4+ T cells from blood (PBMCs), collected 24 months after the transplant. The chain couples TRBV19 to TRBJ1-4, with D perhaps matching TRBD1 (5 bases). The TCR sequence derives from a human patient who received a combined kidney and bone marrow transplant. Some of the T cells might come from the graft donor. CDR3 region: CASSTQGSRGEKLFF. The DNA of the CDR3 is TGTGCCAGTAGTACGCAGGGTAGCCGTGGTGAAAAACTGTTTTTT. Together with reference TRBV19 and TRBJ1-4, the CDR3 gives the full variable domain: DGGITQSPKYLFRKEGQNVTLSCEQNLNHDAMYWYRQDPGQGLRLIYYSQIVNDFQKGDIAEGYSVSREKKESFPLTVTSAQKNPTAFYLCASSTQGSRGEKLFFGSGTQLSVL.